What follows are 32 T cell receptor beta chains derived from one specimen sequenced in a study of blood T cell repertoires in COVID-19 (dated by TCRdb to between 2020 and 2021). Library method: the immunoSEQ multiplex PCR assay. Drawn from immuneACCESS, this table holds only the in-frame rearrangements with V and J called that TCRdb kept. Clones are partly lost; checked studies trace under half to an unresolved V gene and leave the rest unexplained. In all, the sample holds 85,000 to 100,000 clones, and about 86% of those were seen once. Around 2.1% of the sample is taken by the ten largest. The sample was peripheral blood. These receptors were obtained from a man in his fifties with COVID-19, enrolled during active disease.

The CDR3 sequence is CASSFWTGGTEAFF. In DNA form, the CDR3 reads TGTGCCAGCAGCTTCTGGACAGGAGGTACTGAAGCTTTCTTT. This chain connects TRBV7-9 to TRBJ1-1; 7 bases agree with TRBD1. The germline V gene encodes CDR1 SEHNR and CDR2 FQNEAQ (reference sequence). The CDR3 covers 14 residues. With 3 bases clipped from V and 5 bases from J, the junction kept 6 bases outside the gene matches. The entire variable domain, with the rest obtained from reference TRBV7-9 and TRBJ1-1, is as follows: DTGVSQNPRHKITKRGQNVTFRCDPISEHNRLYWYRQTLGQGPEFLTYFQNEAQLEKSRLLSDRFSAERPKGSFSTLEIQRTEQGDSAMYLCASSFWTGGTEAFFGQGTRLTVV.

The chain recombines TRBV10-2 with TRBJ1-6, with a possible D match to TRBD1 (5 bases). Germline V gene data show CDR1 as WSHSY and CDR2 as SAAADI. CDR3 length equals 15 residues. V dropped 5 bases and J dropped 7 bases, with 15 bases sitting between them. CDR3 sequence (DNA): TGCGCCAGCAGTATTGGGGGAGGGGAAAATTCACCCCTCCACTTT. This encodes CASSIGGGENSPLHF.

The chain combines TRBV30 with TRBJ1-5; 8 bases map to TRBD1. Trimming removed 1 base from V and 7 bases from J; junction bases left unmatched: 3. Germline assignment: CDR1 GTSNPN and CDR2 SVGIG (reference sequence). The length of the CDR3 is 13 residues. In DNA form, the CDR3 reads TGTGCCTGGAGTGCAGGGGGCGGACAGCCCCAGCATTTT. Amino acids: CAWSAGGGQPQHF.

The chain employs TRBV9 and TRBJ2-7; 9 nucleotides agree with TRBD1. Trimming at V came to 2 bases and at J to 5 bases, leaving 11 bases not matched to a gene. This CDR3 region has 16 residues. The germline gives CDR1 SGDLS, CDR2 YYNGEE. The CDR3 region is CASSVNPGQGVHEQYF. The CDR3 region has the DNA TGTGCCAGCAGCGTGAATCCGGGACAGGGAGTCCACGAGCAGTACTTC.

The chain uses TRBV18 and TRBJ1-3, with D possibly being TRBD1 (6 bases). This CDR3 has 15 amino acids. Trimming took 2 bases from V and 0 from J, leaving 8 bases between them. Per the germline V gene, CDR1 is KGHSH and CDR2 is LQKENI. In DNA form, the CDR3 reads TGTGCCAGCTCACCAAACAGGGACTCTGGAAACACCATATATTTT. As protein: CASSPNRDSGNTIYF.

The CDR3 DNA sequence: TGTGCCAGCAGATCCGGGACAGTGAGCTCCTATAATTCACCCCTCCACTTT. Its translation is CASRSGTVSSYNSPLHF. V gene TRBV27 combines with J gene TRBJ1-6; TRBD1 aligns across 7 bases. Germline assignment: CDR1 MNHEY and CDR2 SMNVEV (reference sequence). The CDR3 has 17 residues. Trimming cost V 6 bases and J 0 bases; bases outside gene matches: 8.

V usage is TRBV2 and J usage is TRBJ2-1; the match to TRBD2 covers 7 bases. The CDR3 is made up of 12 amino acids. Germline V gene lookup returns CDR1 SNHLY and CDR2 FYNNEI. The ends lost 6 bases at V and 5 bases at J; junction bases unmatched: 1. Here the CDR3 DNA reads TGTGCCAGCAGGGGGACTAACAATGAGCAGTTCTTC. Translation gives CASRGTNNEQFF.

This chain joins TRBV19 and TRBJ1-6; possible D gene TRBD1, 6 bases. The CDR3 is 13 residues long. Germline values: CDR1 LNHDA, CDR2 SQIVND (reference sequence). Trimming took 10 bases from V and 11 from J, leaving 18 bases between them. CDR3 region: CATRQELGAPLHF. CDR3 sequence (DNA): TGTGCCACCCGACAGGAATTAGGGGCACCCCTCCACTTT.

The chain has TRBV19 and TRBJ1-5, with D possibly matching TRBD1 (5 bases). The germline V and J ends were trimmed by 5 bases and 0 bases, with 11 bases remaining between them. The CDR3 has 15 amino acids. Germline V CDR1 and CDR2: LNHDA, SQIVND (reference sequence). Here the CDR3 DNA reads TGTGCCAGTAGTTGGGTAGGGGATAGCAATCAGCCCCAGCATTTT. This gives the protein CASSWVGDSNQPQHF.

The rearrangement joins TRBV11-2 to TRBJ1-2, with 9 bases that match TRBD1. V lost 5 bases to trimming and J lost 5 bases; unmatched junction nucleotides: 15. CDR3 length: 17 residues. Germline V gene data show CDR1 as SGHAT and CDR2 as FQNNGV. CDR3 protein: CASSPKANRGRKYGYTF. DNA of the CDR3: TGTGCCAGCAGCCCGAAGGCCAACAGGGGGCGGAAGTATGGCTACACCTTC.

The chain carries TRBV6-5 and TRBJ1-2, with D possibly matching TRBD1 (5 bases). Germline lookup yields CDR1 MNHEY and CDR2 SVGAGI. Trimming removed 6 bases at V and 8 bases at J, with 10 bases between. The CDR3 consists of 11 residues. The CDR3 region is CASSQGRGYTF. DNA of the CDR3: TGTGCCAGCAGCCAGGGTAGGGGCTACACCTTC.

The chain carries TRBV6-5 and TRBJ1-2, with TRBD1 matching 8 bases. CDR1 is MNHEY, CDR2 SVGAGI, per germline. V shed 2 bases and J 3 bases; nucleotides not matched to a gene: 5. This CDR3 spans 15 amino acids. This CDR3 reads CASSYLKTGDYGYTF. CDR3 coding DNA: TGTGCCAGCAGTTACCTGAAGACAGGGGACTATGGCTACACCTTC.

The chain uses TRBV2 and TRBJ1-5; D is unclear. This CDR3 comprises 9 residues. Trimming shortened V by 8 bases and J by 9 bases, and 5 bases separated the two germline ends. Germline loops: CDR1 SNHLY, CDR2 FYNNEI. CDR3 region: CASGRPQHF. DNA of the CDR3: TGTGCCAGCGGCAGGCCCCAGCATTTT.

V is TRBV7-6 and J is TRBJ2-2; maybe TRBD2 (7 bases). V was trimmed by 2 bases and J by 3 bases, leaving 10 bases between them. This CDR3 is built from 15 residues. In germline, CDR1 is SGHVS, CDR2 FNYEAQ. CDR3 sequence (DNA): TGTGCCAGCAGCTTATTAGGGGGGGACACCGGGGAGCTGTTTTTT. This gives the protein CASSLLGGDTGELFF.

V and J are TRBV7-9 and TRBJ2-1; 9 bases agree with TRBD2. CDR1 is SEHNR and CDR2 is FQNEAQ in the germline V gene (reference sequence). V gave up 5 bases and J gave up 9 bases; unmatched junction bases: 14. The CDR3 is 16 amino acids. CDR3 loop: CASSPSLGLAGREQFF. DNA of the CDR3: TGTGCCAGCAGCCCCTCCCTCGGGCTAGCGGGGCGTGAGCAGTTCTTC.

The CDR3 bases are TGTGCCAGCAGTTACGGACAGCTGAACACTGAAGCTTTCTTT. The encoded protein is CASSYGQLNTEAFF. The chain recombines TRBV6-6 with TRBJ1-1, with a tentative D call TRBD1 (6 bases). The CDR3 loop spans 14 amino acids. Germline V gene lookup returns CDR1 MNHNY and CDR2 SVGAGI (reference sequence). V was clipped by 2 bases and J by 0 bases, with 7 bases between them.

In DNA, the CDR3 is TGTGCCAGCAGCTTGGGAGGGTCCACAGGGCCGGTTGGTTCACCCCTCCACTTT. It translates to CASSLGGSTGPVGSPLHF. J is TRBJ1-6 and V is TRBV5-4, with D tentatively TRBD1 (6 bases). The CDR3 extends over 18 amino acids. V lost 0 bases and J lost 9, with 22 bases in between. Germline values: CDR1 SGHNT, CDR2 YYREEE (reference sequence).

Worth noting for this clone: The junction departs from germline at one end; a sequencing error may be responsible. This sequence joins TRBV24-1 and TRBJ1-1; 8 nucleotides line up with TRBD1. The CDR3 is 12 residues long. CDR1 and CDR2 (germline): KGHDR, SFDVKD. For the CDR3, the DNA is TGTGCGACCAGGGGGCTTAACACTGAAGCTTTCTTT. Residues: CATRGLNTEAFF.

The rearrangement uses TRBV27 and TRBJ1-2, with no clear D. CDR1 is MNHEY and CDR2 is SMNVEV in the germline V gene (reference sequence). V lost 6 bases, J lost 12 bases, and 17 bases lay in between. The CDR3 has 12 residues. The CDR3 nucleotides are TGTGCCAGCAGGGACTCTATAGGGAGGCACACCTTC. This translates into CASRDSIGRHTF.

This clone came up once. The CDR3 is CASSEGGSTEAFF. In nucleotides, the CDR3 is TGTGCCAGCAGTGAAGGGGGGTCCACTGAAGCTTTCTTT. The V call is TRBV25-1, the J call TRBJ1-1, with D perhaps matching TRBD1 (5 bases). Germline CDR1 and CDR2: MGHDK and SYGVNS. Trimming left V 2 bases short and J 4 bases short, with 8 bases between. This CDR3 is built from 13 residues.

The chain has TRBV6-4 and TRBJ1-5, with D unresolved. The CDR3 runs 16 residues. Trimming took 0 bases from V and 4 from J, leaving 13 bases between them. Germline lookup yields CDR1 MRHNA and CDR2 SNTAGT. CDR3 sequence reads: CASSDSRTVGNQPQHF. The CDR3 nucleotides are TGTGCCAGCAGTGACTCTCGTACAGTTGGAAATCAGCCCCAGCATTTT.

The sample holds one count of this clone. The chain uses TRBV23-1 and TRBJ1-2, with 8 bases matching TRBD1. TRBV23-1 is reported as an ORF; its role is uncertain. The V and J ends lost 4 bases and 7 bases, in that order; junction bases with no gene match: 14. This CDR3 is 16 amino acids long. The CDR3 reads CASSRPDRARKSGYTF. CDR3 nucleotide sequence: TGCGCCAGCAGTCGACCGGACAGGGCGAGGAAGAGTGGCTACACCTTC.

This clone was seen a single time. The CDR3 nucleotides are TGTGCCAGCAGCCGACGGTTAGGCCTTTCAGGGAACCCCCAAGAGACCCAGTACTTC. It translates to CASSRRLGLSGNPQETQYF. V gene TRBV6-6 combines with J gene TRBJ2-5, with D maybe TRBD1 (5 bases). Germline CDR1 and CDR2: MNHNY and SVGAGI (reference sequence). The CDR3 totals 19 residues. V was cut by 6 bases and J by 1 base, with 27 bases left in between.

V is TRBV7-3 and J is TRBJ2-1, with D possibly being TRBD1 (6 bases). Germline values: CDR1 SGHTA, CDR2 FQGTGA. The CDR3 covers 15 residues. The V end was cut by 5 bases, the J end by 9 bases, with 20 bases between. The CDR3 nucleotides read TGTGCCAGCAGCCGCGTGGGGGCCCCAGCGAGTGAGCAGTTCTTC. Translated: CASSRVGAPASEQFF.

The DNA of the CDR3 is TGTGCCAGCAGCTTGGACAGGGGTTCCGGGGAGCTGTTTTTT. This encodes CASSLDRGSGELFF. The chain is built from TRBV5-5 and TRBJ2-2; 7 bases agree with TRBD1. Trimming at V came to 0 bases and at J to 6 bases, leaving 2 bases not matched to a gene. The CDR3 contains 14 residues. The V gene's germline CDR1 is SGHKS and CDR2 YYEKEE (reference sequence).

The V call is TRBV18, the J call TRBJ1-6; no firm D call. The germline V gene has CDR1 KGHSH and CDR2 LQKENI. The CDR3 has 14 amino acids. Trimming removed 6 bases from V and 8 bases from J, with 14 bases in between. The CDR3 DNA sequence: TGTGCCAGCTCCTCTACGAGTGCGGATTCACCCCTCCACTTT. Amino acid sequence: CASSSTSADSPLHF.

The chain recombines TRBV5-1 with TRBJ2-5; 10 bases fit TRBD1. V was pared by 4 bases and J by 5 bases, with 2 bases of the junction left unmatched. Germline CDR1 SGHRS, CDR2 YFSETQ. This CDR3 has 13 residues. CDR3 protein: CASSADRGETQYF. DNA of the CDR3: TGCGCCAGCAGCGCGGACAGGGGGGAGACCCAGTACTTC. Supplemented by reference TRBV5-1 and TRBJ2-5, the full variable domain reads KAGVTQTPRYLIKTRGQQVTLSCSPISGHRSVSWYQQTPGQGLQFLFEYFSETQRNKGNFPGRFSGRQFSNSRSEMNVSTLELGDSALYLCASSADRGETQYFGPGTRLLVL.

This clone was seen once. The chain uses TRBV3-1 (or the pseudogene TRBV3-2) and TRBJ1-2; no clear D gene. V was shortened by 0 bases and J by 8 bases, with 4 bases between the two germline ends. This CDR3 region has 11 residues. Germline V gives CDR1 LGHDT, CDR2 YNNKEL (reference sequence). CDR3 region: CASSQESGYTF. CDR3 in DNA: TGTGCCAGCAGCCAAGAATCGGGCTACACCTTC.

This chain links TRBV5-4 with TRBJ1-4, with D possibly matching TRBD1 (6 bases). V lost 4 bases and J lost 4, with 17 bases in between. The CDR3 is made up of 16 amino acids. Germline CDR1 SGHNT, CDR2 YYREEE (reference sequence). Written as DNA, the CDR3 is TGTGCCAGCAGCGACCGGGGGGGGGCCGGTAATGAAAAACTGTTTTTT. Amino acid sequence: CASSDRGGAGNEKLFF.

The chain has TRBV6-5 and TRBJ1-2, with 8 positions matching TRBD1. Germline CDR1 is MNHEY and CDR2 is SVGAGI. The CDR3 consists of 13 residues. The V segment lost 4 bases and the J segment 5 bases; nucleotides outside the gene matches: 3. The CDR3 region has the DNA TGTGCCAGCAGTTCCGACAGGGGTTATGGCTACACCTTC. This codes for CASSSDRGYGYTF.

The V call is TRBV4-2, the J call TRBJ2-7; weak D call: TRBD2 (5 bases). The CDR3 contains 11 residues. From germline, CDR1 is LGHNA and CDR2 YNFKEQ. With 6 bases removed from V and 4 bases from J, the gap between germline ends came to 7 bases. The CDR3 region is CASSEGYEQYF. CDR3 nucleotides: TGTGCCAGCAGTGAGGGTTACGAGCAGTACTTC.

This chain uses TRBV29-1 with TRBJ1-5, with D tentatively TRBD1 (5 bases). V lost 4 bases to trimming and J lost 4 bases, with 14 bases between them. Germline V gene data show CDR1 as SQVTM and CDR2 as ANQGSEA. The CDR3 consists of 14 residues. CDR3 nucleotides: TGCAGCGTTGCCGGGCCAGGGCCGAATCAGCCCCAGCATTTT. Translation: CSVAGPGPNQPQHF.